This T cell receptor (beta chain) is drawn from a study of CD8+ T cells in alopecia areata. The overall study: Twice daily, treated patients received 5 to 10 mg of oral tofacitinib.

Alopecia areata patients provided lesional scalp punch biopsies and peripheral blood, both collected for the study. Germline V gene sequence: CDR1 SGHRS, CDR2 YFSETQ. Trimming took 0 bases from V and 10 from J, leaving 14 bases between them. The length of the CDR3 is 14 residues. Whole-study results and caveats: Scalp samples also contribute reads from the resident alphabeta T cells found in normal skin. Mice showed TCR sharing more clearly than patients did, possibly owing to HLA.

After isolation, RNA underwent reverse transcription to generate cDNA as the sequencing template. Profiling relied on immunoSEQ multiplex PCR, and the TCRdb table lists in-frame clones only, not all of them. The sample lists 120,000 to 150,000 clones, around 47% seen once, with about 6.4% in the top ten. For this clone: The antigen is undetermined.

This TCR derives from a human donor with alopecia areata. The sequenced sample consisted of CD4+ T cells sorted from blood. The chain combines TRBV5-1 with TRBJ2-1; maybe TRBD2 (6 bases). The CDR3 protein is CASSLVGTPSEQFF. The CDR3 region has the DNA TGCGCCAGCAGCTTGGTGGGGACTCCAAGCGAGCAGTTCTTC.